Following are 11 T cell receptor beta chains from one sample sequenced in a study of shared clonotypes between healthy human individuals. Using immunoSEQ multiplex PCR, the repertoire was profiled, and TCRdb retains in-frame clones only, with some absent. The sample records around 2.5 million clones, approximately 93% being singletons. Material for sequencing was naive CD4+ T cells from PBMCs. Subset here: CD45RA+ positively selected. The receptors originated from a man between 18 and 35 years old in good health. Some clones in this sample may be carry-over from other donors' samples.

The rearrangement links TRBV4-2 to TRBJ2-5; TRBD2 aligns across 7 bases. The germline CDR1 and CDR2 sequences are LGHNA and YNFKEQ. Unmatched junction bases numbered 15, after V lost 3 bases and J lost 5 bases. The CDR3 is made up of 17 amino acids. As DNA, the CDR3 is TGTGCCAGCAGCCATGCCCGGGGCGGGAGTTTTGGGGAGACCCAGTACTTC. The encoded protein is CASSHARGGSFGETQYF.

The rearrangement links TRBV7-6 to TRBJ2-1; tentatively, D is TRBD2 (6 bases). The CDR3 has 15 amino acids. Germline V gene lookup returns CDR1 SGHVS and CDR2 FNYEAQ. V lost 5 bases and J lost 0, with 11 bases in between. The CDR3 is CASSVGSLSYNEQFF. The CDR3 region has the DNA TGTGCCAGCAGCGTCGGGAGCCTCTCCTACAATGAGCAGTTCTTC. The full variable domain, in which reference TRBV7-6 and TRBJ2-1 provide the parts outside the CDR3, is GAGVSQSPRYKVTKRGQDVALRCDPISGHVSLYWYRQALGQGPEFLTYFNYEAQQDKSGLPNDRFSAERPEGSISTLTIQRTEQRDSAMYRCASSVGSLSYNEQFFGPGTRLTVL.

The rearrangement joins TRBV6-6 to TRBJ2-7; TRBD1 matches 8 bases. CDR3 length equals 14 residues. Germline V gene lookup returns CDR1 MNHNY and CDR2 SVGAGI (reference sequence). Trimming at V came to 6 bases and at J to 2 bases, leaving 6 bases not matched to a gene. The CDR3 bases are TGTGCCAGCAGACCAGGGGGCTTGGCCTACGAGCAGTACTTC. As protein: CASRPGGLAYEQYF.

This chain joins TRBV6-5 and TRBJ2-4; D may correspond to TRBD1 or TRBD2 (7 bases each). Germline-derived CDR1 and CDR2 are MNHEY and SVGAGI. The CDR3 spans 13 residues. With 6 bases removed from V and 5 bases from J, the gap between germline ends came to 11 bases. For the CDR3, the DNA is TGTGCCAGCAGCAGGGGGGGGGAAAACATTCAGTACTTC. The encoded protein is CASSRGGENIQYF.

CDR3 residues: CASRFIGGSYNEQFF. The DNA for the CDR3 is TGCGCCAGCAGATTCATAGGGGGCTCCTACAATGAGCAGTTCTTC. V gene TRBV5-1 combines with J gene TRBJ2-1, with D tentatively TRBD1 (6 bases). The CDR3 runs 15 residues. CDR1 SGHRS and CDR2 YFSETQ come from the germline V gene. The germline V and J ends were trimmed by 5 bases and 0 bases, with 12 bases remaining between them.

The genes are TRBV5-4 and TRBJ2-5, with TRBD2 matching over 12 bases. The CDR3 loop spans 14 amino acids. Germline trimming cut 6 bases from V and 4 bases from J; bases unmatched to any gene: 4. The germline CDR1 and CDR2 sequences are SGHNT and YYREEE (reference sequence). Here the CDR3 reads CASKTSGSGETQYF. CDR3 nucleotide sequence: TGTGCCAGCAAGACTAGCGGGAGTGGAGAGACCCAGTACTTC.

The V call is TRBV28, the J call TRBJ1-3; no definite D call. Germline-derived CDR1 and CDR2 are MDHEN and SYDVKM. The CDR3 consists of 13 residues. Between the trimmed V and J ends, which lost 8 bases and 2 bases, there was a span of 10 bases. This CDR3 is CASRVTAGNTIYF. DNA for the CDR3: TGTGCCAGCCGCGTAACGGCTGGAAACACCATATATTTT.

The chain combines TRBV11-2 with TRBJ2-7, with D perhaps TRBD1 (7 bases). The CDR3 consists of 19 residues. CDR1 SGHAT and CDR2 FQNNGV come from the germline V gene. Trimming removed 1 base from V and 3 bases from J, with 25 bases in between. DNA for the CDR3: TGTGCCAGCAGCTTAGGGAGAATTTCCCAGGGGGGCCTAAACTACGAGCAGTACTTC. Translated: CASSLGRISQGGLNYEQYF.

The chain carries TRBV7-9 and TRBJ2-2; TRBD2 is a possible D gene (5 bases). This CDR3 spans 13 amino acids. CDR1 is SEHNR and CDR2 is FQNEAQ in the germline V gene (reference sequence). The ends were cut back, 8 bases at V and 2 bases at J, with 9 bases in the middle. CDR3 coding DNA: TGTGCCAGCGACCGGGGTAACACCGGGGAGCTGTTTTTT. Translated, it gives CASDRGNTGELFF. The variable domain in full, completed from reference TRBV7-9 and TRBJ2-2, reads DTGVSQNPRHKITKRGQNVTFRCDPISEHNRLYWYRQTLGQGPEFLTYFQNEAQLEKSRLLSDRFSAERPKGSFSTLEIQRTEQGDSAMYLCASDRGNTGELFFGEGSRLTVL.

In this sample, this clone turned up once. This chain links TRBV7-6 with TRBJ1-5, with TRBD1 as a possible D gene (5 bases). The germline V gene encodes CDR1 SGHVS and CDR2 FNYEAQ. The CDR3 spans 16 residues. Trimming removed 4 bases from V and 1 base from J, with 14 bases in between. This chain's CDR3 is CASSSGVAGSNQPQHF. As DNA, the CDR3 is TGTGCCAGCAGCTCCGGAGTGGCAGGGAGCAATCAGCCCCAGCATTTT.

This chain joins TRBV11-2 and TRBJ1-3; D gene uncertain. CDR3 length: 13 amino acids. Trimming took off 1 base at V and 4 bases at J, with 5 bases between the two ends. CDR1 is SGHAT and CDR2 is FQNNGV in the germline V gene. CDR3 sequence reads: CASSLAAGNTIYF. In DNA form, the CDR3 reads TGTGCCAGCAGCTTAGCGGCCGGAAACACCATATATTTT.